These T cell receptor beta chains were read from a single sample in a study of neurological immune-mediated disorders. TCRdb passed the 5' RACE reads through MiXCR, listing each CDR3 protein once. Of about 74,000 distinct CDR3 sequences in the sample, less than 5.5% were seen once. Material: PBMCs. These receptors originate from a man younger than 35 with multiple sclerosis. The CDR3 runs from the conserved cysteine through the conserved F or W. Fields, in order: J gene, V gene, clone size, D gene, CDR3 protein, CDR3 DNA. The D gene is left open where the match is weak. Not every row has a clone size; where given, it reads once, few, many or a size class.

j_call: TRBJ1-1; v_call: TRBV12-3/TRBV12-4; clone_size: many; d_call: TRBD1; cdr3_aa: CASSLGQMNTEAFF; cdr3_nt: TGTGCCAGCAGCCTGGGACAGATGAACACTGAAGCTTTCTTT
j_call: TRBJ2-7; v_call: TRBV7-2; clone_size: many; d_call: -; cdr3_aa: CASSFKQGSHEQYF; cdr3_nt: TGTGCCAGCAGCTTCAAACAGGGTTCCCACGAGCAGTACTTC
j_call: TRBJ2-7; v_call: TRBV20-1; clone_size: many; d_call: -; cdr3_aa: CSASISGENSYEQYF; cdr3_nt: TGCAGTGCTAGTATTAGCGGCGAAAACTCCTACGAGCAGTACTTC
j_call: TRBJ2-7; v_call: TRBV20-1; clone_size: many; d_call: TRBD2; cdr3_aa: CSASRREGSSYEQYF; cdr3_nt: TGCAGTGCTAGTCGAAGGGAGGGAAGCTCCTACGAGCAGTACTTC
j_call: TRBJ2-3; v_call: TRBV27; clone_size: -; d_call: -; cdr3_aa: CARSGANPDTQYF; cdr3_nt: TGTGCCAGATCAGGGGCAAACCCAGATACGCAGTATTTT
j_call: TRBJ2-7; v_call: TRBV10-3; clone_size: many; d_call: TRBD1; cdr3_aa: CAISVRTGTSYEQYF; cdr3_nt: TGTGCCATCAGTGTTCGGACAGGTACCTCCTACGAGCAGTACTTC
j_call: TRBJ1-1; v_call: TRBV5-1; clone_size: many; d_call: -; cdr3_aa: CASSFRPSNTEAFF; cdr3_nt: TGCGCCAGCAGCTTTAGGCCCTCGAACACTGAAGCTTTCTTT
j_call: TRBJ1-4; v_call: TRBV5-8; clone_size: many; d_call: -; cdr3_aa: CASSRWGLDEKLFF; cdr3_nt: TGTGCCAGCAGCCGGTGGGGGTTGGATGAAAAACTGTTTTTT
j_call: TRBJ2-1; v_call: TRBV6-5; clone_size: many; d_call: TRBD2; cdr3_aa: CASQLAEDNEQFF; cdr3_nt: TGTGCCAGCCAACTAGCGGAGGACAATGAGCAGTTCTTC
j_call: TRBJ1-5; v_call: TRBV12-3/TRBV12-4; clone_size: few; d_call: TRBD1; cdr3_aa: CASSPTGATRTQHF; cdr3_nt: TGTGCCAGCAGCCCTACAGGGGCCACACGGACCCAGCATTTT
j_call: TRBJ2-7; v_call: TRBV5-1; clone_size: many; d_call: TRBD2; cdr3_aa: CASSLSSGTGTYEQYF; cdr3_nt: TGCGCCAGCAGCTTGTCTAGCGGGACCGGTACCTACGAGCAGTACTTC
j_call: TRBJ1-1; v_call: TRBV12-3/TRBV12-4; clone_size: many; d_call: -; cdr3_aa: CASSLRGTGTEAFF; cdr3_nt: TGTGCCAGCAGTTTACGGGGGACCGGCACTGAAGCTTTCTTT
j_call: TRBJ2-1; v_call: TRBV28; clone_size: many; d_call: TRBD1; cdr3_aa: CASSSPGQGRNEQFF; cdr3_nt: TGTGCCAGCAGTTCTCCGGGACAGGGGCGCAATGAGCAGTTCTTC
j_call: TRBJ2-3; v_call: TRBV5-1; clone_size: -; d_call: -; cdr3_aa: CASSRGQGRTSGTDTQYF; cdr3_nt: TGCGCCAGCAGCCGCGGACAGGGTAGGACTAGCGGCACAGATACGCAGTATTTT
j_call: TRBJ2-1; v_call: TRBV5-1; clone_size: many; d_call: -; cdr3_aa: CASSSAPWDSGPYNEQFF; cdr3_nt: TGCGCCAGCAGTTCGGCACCTTGGGACTCAGGACCCTACAATGAGCAGTTCTTC
j_call: TRBJ1-6; v_call: TRBV12-3/TRBV12-4; clone_size: many; d_call: -; cdr3_aa: CASSFGKGSPLNF; cdr3_nt: -
j_call: TRBJ1-2; v_call: TRBV10-3; clone_size: many; d_call: TRBD1; cdr3_aa: CATAPQGANYGYTF; cdr3_nt: TGTGCCACCGCCCCACAGGGGGCAAACTATGGCTACACCTTC
j_call: TRBJ2-7; v_call: TRBV20-1; clone_size: many; d_call: TRBD2; cdr3_aa: CSATEREAPFRSEQYF; cdr3_nt: TGCAGTGCTACGGAGCGGGAGGCGCCCTTTAGAAGCGAGCAGTACTTC
j_call: TRBJ2-3; v_call: TRBV7-3; clone_size: many; d_call: TRBD2; cdr3_aa: CASSLVRGSFSDTQYF; cdr3_nt: TGTGCCAGCAGCTTAGTACGCGGGAGTTTTTCAGATACGCAGTATTTT
j_call: TRBJ1-1; v_call: TRBV4-2; clone_size: many; d_call: -; cdr3_aa: CASSQEAGGLEAFF; cdr3_nt: TGTGCCAGCAGCCAGGAGGCAGGCGGTCTTGAAGCTTTCTTT
j_call: TRBJ2-7; v_call: TRBV29-1; clone_size: -; d_call: -; cdr3_aa: CSVGGERGSEQYF; cdr3_nt: TGCAGCGTTGGAGGGGAAAGGGGATCCGAGCAGTACTTC
j_call: TRBJ2-1; v_call: TRBV20-1; clone_size: many; d_call: TRBD2; cdr3_aa: CSAVTSGKRLFF; cdr3_nt: TGCAGTGCAGTTACTAGCGGGAAGAGGTTATTCTTC
j_call: TRBJ2-1; v_call: TRBV4-1; clone_size: -; d_call: TRBD2; cdr3_aa: CASSPSGVRSYNEQFF; cdr3_nt: TGCGCCAGCAGCCCCAGCGGGGTGAGATCCTACAATGAGCAGTTCTTC
j_call: TRBJ2-3; v_call: TRBV4-2; clone_size: many; d_call: TRBD2; cdr3_aa: CASSLKPTGGLAGNTDTQYF; cdr3_nt: TGTGCCAGCAGCCTAAAACCCACCGGGGGACTAGCGGGGAACACAGATACGCAGTATTTT
j_call: TRBJ2-7; v_call: TRBV5-1; clone_size: many; d_call: TRBD2; cdr3_aa: CASSWDSGSYEQYF; cdr3_nt: TGCGCCAGCAGCTGGGATAGCGGGAGCTACGAGCAGTACTTC
j_call: TRBJ2-3; v_call: TRBV11-2; clone_size: many; d_call: -; cdr3_aa: CASSLPPTGLEYF; cdr3_nt: TGTGCCAGCAGCTTACCACCTACGGGCCTAGAGTATTTT